This T cell receptor beta chain comes out of a study of CD8 T cells in Susac syndrome. CDR1 is MNHEY, CDR2 SVGEGT, per germline. Unmatched junction bases numbered 8, after V lost 0 bases and J lost 0 bases. The CDR3 has 19 amino acids. Random hexamers served to reverse transcribe roughly 0.5 to 1 ug RNA. TCRdb processed the immunoSEQ multiplex PCR reads anew with MiXCR; each CDR3 protein has one entry. The top ten hold more than 0.09% of the sample, which has about 400,000 distinct CDR3 sequences, about 85% seen once. Treatment-naive patients with stable or active relapsing-remitting disease served as multiple sclerosis controls. This clonotype was counted once.

The sample consisted of CD8+ T cells from PBMCs. The receptor comes from a human donor with multiple sclerosis. The gene calls are TRBV6-2 or TRBV6-3 and TRBJ1-1; 12 bases fit TRBD1. The CDR3 DNA follows: TGTGCCAGCAGTTACTCGATAGGGGGGACAGGGGGCGTGAACACTGAAGCTTTCTTT. As protein: CASSYSIGGTGGVNTEAFF.